This record concerns one T cell receptor beta chain sequence. This study enrolled people aged roughly 18 to 90 from 24 US geographic areas. This sample was included in a study of blood T cell repertoires in COVID-19. Germline assignment: CDR1 SGDLS and CDR2 YYNGEE. With 0 bases removed from V and 3 bases from J, the gap between germline ends came to 13 bases. The CDR3 contains 15 residues. The repertoire was sequenced with immunoSEQ multiplex PCR; TCRdb's copy has only in-frame clones and lacks some. The sample lists tens of thousands of clones, about 66% occurring once. Sequenced sample: PBMCs or T cells enriched from blood (not recorded which). This chain links TRBV9 with TRBJ2-7; D perhaps matches TRBD1 (5 bases). The source is a woman in her sixties or seventies who had been exposed to COVID-19. CDR3 sequence: CASSVEPSDSYEQYF. CDR3 DNA sequence: TGTGCCAGCAGCGTAGAACCCTCTGACAGCTACGAGCAGTACTTC.